This TCR beta chain was profiled in a study of a mutant IDH1 vaccine in newly diagnosed glioma. Time point specified: baseline, week 1 (first vaccination visit). Treatment reported: pre-vaccination baseline after standard-of-care therapy. The germline V gene has CDR1 SSHAT and CDR2 FNYEAQ (reference sequence). Trimming removed 3 bases at V and 1 base at J, with 6 bases between. This CDR3 is 13 amino acids long. The table came from immunoSEQ multiplex PCR; TCRdb's copy has only in-frame clones and leaves some out. Of around 92,000 clones listed, under 90% are singletons. The clonotype originates from a woman in her 50s with glioma. Here the sequenced sample was PBMCs, taken from a glioma patient treated with radiotherapy, temozolomide or both. The chain couples TRBV7-7 to TRBJ1-1; D is ambiguous. This chain's CDR3 is CASSFTENTEAFF. In nucleotides, the CDR3 is TGTGCCAGCAGCTTTACAGAGAACACTGAAGCTTTCTTT.